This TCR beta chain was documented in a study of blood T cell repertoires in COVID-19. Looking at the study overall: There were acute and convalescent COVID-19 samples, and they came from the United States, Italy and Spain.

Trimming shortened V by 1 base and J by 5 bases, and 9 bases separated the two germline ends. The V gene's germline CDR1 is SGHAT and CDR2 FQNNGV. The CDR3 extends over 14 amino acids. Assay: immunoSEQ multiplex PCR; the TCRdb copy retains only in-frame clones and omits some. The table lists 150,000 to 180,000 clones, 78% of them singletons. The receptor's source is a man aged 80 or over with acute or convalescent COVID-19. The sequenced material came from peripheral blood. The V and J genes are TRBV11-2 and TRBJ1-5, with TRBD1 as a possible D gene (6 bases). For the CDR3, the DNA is TGTGCCAGCAGCTTAGTTGCAGGGGATCAGCCCCAGCATTTT. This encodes CASSLVAGDQPQHF.